One sample yielded the 26 T cell receptor beta chains listed below, sequenced in a study of T cells in localized non-small cell lung cancer. Measured with immunoSEQ multiplex PCR; TCRdb has only the in-frame clones, and not every one. The sample shows 45,000 to 55,000 clones, approximately 80% of them seen only once. Sequenced here: peripheral blood, sampled before any cancer treatment. All receptors derive from a man aged 40 to 75 with stage I squamous cell lung carcinoma.

The rearrangement uses TRBV2 and TRBJ1-4; 7 nucleotides match TRBD1. In germline, CDR1 is SNHLY, CDR2 FYNNEI. The V gene end was trimmed by 6 bases and the J gene end by 5 bases; junction bases not matched to a gene: 9. The CDR3 is made up of 15 amino acids. Here the CDR3 reads CASRSQGQPNEKLFF. The CDR3 coding sequence is TGTGCCAGCAGGTCACAGGGACAGCCGAATGAAAAACTGTTTTTT.

The chain couples TRBV2 to TRBJ1-2; 7 bases agree with TRBD1. Germline-derived CDR1 and CDR2 are SNHLY and FYNNEI. There are 15 residues in the CDR3. J lost 3 bases, V lost 2 bases, and 6 bases had no gene match. The CDR3 loop reads CASSERGDRDYGYTF. In DNA form, the CDR3 reads TGTGCCAGCAGTGAACGGGGCGACAGGGACTATGGCTACACCTTC.

The chain is built from TRBV27 and TRBJ2-2; D is possibly TRBD2 (5 bases). This CDR3 is 14 amino acids long. CDR1 MNHEY and CDR2 SMNVEV come from the germline V gene (reference sequence). V was trimmed by 3 bases and J by 4 bases, leaving 9 bases between them. The CDR3 nucleotides read TGTGCCAGCAGTTTGGAGGTGGGCACCGGGGAGCTGTTTTTT. Translation gives CASSLEVGTGELFF.

The chain is built from TRBV30 and TRBJ2-1; D possibly matches TRBD1 or TRBD2 (6 bases each). Trimming cost V 6 bases and J 8 bases, with 14 bases left between them. The germline CDR1 and CDR2 sequences are GTSNPN and SVGIG (reference sequence). The CDR3 extends over 12 amino acids. This chain's CDR3 is CACQGRGDEQFF. DNA for the CDR3: TGTGCCTGCCAGGGGCGCGGGGATGAGCAGTTCTTC.

This chain links TRBV5-5 with TRBJ1-2, with TRBD1 matching over 8 bases. The CDR3 is 15 residues long. The V and J ends lost 0 bases and 8 bases, in that order; junction bases with no gene match: 9. In germline, CDR1 is SGHKS, CDR2 YYEKEE (reference sequence). As DNA, the CDR3 is TGTGCCAGCAGCTTGGCGACAGGGGTAATAGACGGCTACACCTTC. Translating it yields CASSLATGVIDGYTF.

The sample holds one count of this clone. The rearrangement links TRBV11-2 to TRBJ2-7; a weak D match, TRBD2 (5 bases). The V end lost 1 base, the J end lost 0 bases, and 7 bases lay between the germline ends. This CDR3 has 14 residues. CDR1 and CDR2 (germline): SGHAT, FQNNGV. The CDR3 region is CASSLGTGSYEQYF. The CDR3, as DNA: TGTGCCAGCAGCTTAGGGACTGGCTCCTACGAGCAGTACTTC.

This clone was detected once. The genes are TRBV27 and TRBJ1-4; 7 bases agree with TRBD1. The CDR3 spans 13 residues. V shed 5 bases and J 7 bases; nucleotides not matched to a gene: 4. From germline, CDR1 is MNHEY and CDR2 SMNVEV (reference sequence). CDR3 sequence reads: CASSRQGGEKLFF. The CDR3 DNA reads TGTGCCAGCAGTCGACAGGGTGGTGAAAAACTGTTTTTT.

CDR3 sequence reads: CASSLGQARTDTQYF. Written as DNA, the CDR3 is TGTGCCAGCAGCTTGGGACAGGCGCGCACAGATACGCAGTATTTT. V and J are TRBV5-5 and TRBJ2-3; D possibly corresponds to TRBD1 (6 bases). The CDR3 consists of 15 residues. V was clipped by 0 bases and J by 1 base, with 9 bases between them. CDR1 is SGHKS and CDR2 is YYEKEE in the germline V gene (reference sequence).

Only a few counts were recorded for this clone. The chain is built from TRBV10-2 and TRBJ1-2; 8 nucleotides match TRBD1. The V and J ends lost 8 bases and 4 bases, in that order; junction bases with no gene match: 9. CDR3 size: 14 residues. Germline loops: CDR1 WSHSY, CDR2 SAAADI. CDR3 loop: CASLPQGGFYGYTF. The CDR3 coding sequence is TGCGCCAGCCTTCCACAGGGGGGTTTCTATGGCTACACCTTC.

This clone has a single count. This chain links TRBV9 with TRBJ2-5; D might be TRBD1 (6 bases). V was pared by 0 bases and J by 1 base, with 7 bases between. The germline CDR1 and CDR2 sequences are SGDLS and YYNGEE. The CDR3 is 14 amino acids. CDR3 in amino acids: CASSVGTVQETQYF. CDR3 coding DNA: TGTGCCAGCAGCGTAGGGACAGTCCAAGAGACCCAGTACTTC. The full variable domain, with the rest looked up from reference TRBV9 and TRBJ2-5, is DSGVTQTPKHLITATGQRVTLRCSPRSGDLSVYWYQQSLDQGLQFLIQYYNGEERAKGNILERFSAQQFPDLHSELNLSSLELGDSALYFCASSVGTVQETQYFGPGTRLLVL.

The J gene is TRBJ2-1, the V gene TRBV4-3; no clear D gene. Germline V gives CDR1 LGHNA, CDR2 YSLEER. Trimming took 0 bases from V and 6 from J, leaving 12 bases between them. CDR3 length: 15 amino acids. CDR3 amino acids: CASSQDIISGNEQFF. In nucleotides, the CDR3 is TGCGCCAGCAGCCAAGATATTATAAGTGGCAATGAGCAGTTCTTC.

The chain links TRBV18 to TRBJ2-6; D not resolved. The CDR3 spans 16 residues. Trimming stripped 4 bases from V and 0 bases from J, with 10 bases between. CDR1 and CDR2 from the germline V gene are KGHSH and LQKENI. This CDR3 is CASSQGRFSGANVLTF. The CDR3 region has the DNA TGTGCCAGCTCACAAGGACGGTTCTCTGGGGCCAACGTCCTGACTTTC.

V gene TRBV6-6 combines with J gene TRBJ1-5, with 11 bases that match TRBD1. V lost 6 bases to trimming and J lost 7 bases; unmatched junction nucleotides: 5. Germline V gene data show CDR1 as MNHNY and CDR2 as SVGAGI (reference sequence). The CDR3 is made up of 14 amino acids. The CDR3 sequence: CASRTGQGVQPQHF. The CDR3 coding sequence is TGTGCCAGCAGAACGGGACAGGGGGTGCAGCCCCAGCATTTT.

The chain joins TRBV27 to TRBJ2-6; 8 nucleotides align to TRBD1. The junction had 8 bases not matched to a gene; V was cut back by 4 bases and J by 0 bases. CDR3 length: 18 residues. Germline CDR1 is MNHEY and CDR2 is SMNVEV (reference sequence). In DNA, the CDR3 is TGTGCCAGCAGTTCAAGGACAGGGTCCCGCTCTGGGGCCAACGTCCTGACTTTC. This encodes CASSSRTGSRSGANVLTF.

The chain links TRBV30 to TRBJ1-1, with D perhaps TRBD1 (5 bases). The V gene's germline CDR1 is GTSNPN and CDR2 SVGIG (reference sequence). V was trimmed by 3 bases and J by 6 bases, leaving 17 bases between them. The CDR3 totals 14 residues. Here the CDR3 reads CAWSPRQGGAEAFF. In DNA, the CDR3 is TGTGCCTGGAGCCCGCGCCAGGGAGGCGCTGAAGCTTTCTTT.

The chain couples TRBV19 to TRBJ2-1, with 10 bases that match TRBD1. This CDR3 is built from 15 residues. Germline assignment: CDR1 LNHDA and CDR2 SQIVND (reference sequence). V was pared by 7 bases and J by 4 bases, with 7 bases of the junction left unmatched. CDR3 in DNA: TGTGCCAGTACCCTCCGGGACAGGGGTTACAATGAGCAGTTCTTC. As protein: CASTLRDRGYNEQFF.

This chain links TRBV5-5 with TRBJ1-6; no clear D gene. CDR3 length equals 14 residues. The V end lost 0 bases, the J end lost 5 bases, and 6 bases lay between the germline ends. CDR1 and CDR2 from the germline V gene are SGHKS and YYEKEE (reference sequence). CDR3 nucleotide sequence: TGTGCCAGCAGCTTGGTACATAATAATTCACCCCTCCACTTT. Residues: CASSLVHNNSPLHF.

The chain recombines TRBV6-5 with TRBJ1-4; TRBD1 might be the D (5 bases). Germline V gene lookup returns CDR1 MNHEY and CDR2 SVGAGI. This CDR3 contains 15 residues. Trimming shortened V by 6 bases and J by 9 bases, and 20 bases separated the two germline ends. CDR3 sequence (DNA): TGTGCCAGCAGGGGCGGAGGGGAGGATTTGAAAAAACTGTTTTTT. The encoded protein is CASRGGGEDLKKLFF.

This sequence joins TRBV6-7 and TRBJ1-2, with a possible D match to TRBD1 (5 bases). TRBV6-7 qualifies as an ORF whose function is uncertain. Trimming shortened V by 4 bases and J by 5 bases, and 32 bases separated the two germline ends. There are 20 residues in the CDR3. CDR3 bases: TGTGCCAGCAGTTTGGTGTCAGGGAGGGGCGTAGGACATAGGGCTTATGGCTACACCTTC. This encodes CASSLVSGRGVGHRAYGYTF.

Turning to this clone: A junction boundary mismatches the germline segment, possibly from a read error. The chain employs TRBV7-8 and TRBJ2-1; possibly TRBD1 or TRBD2 for D (5 bases each). The CDR3 is made up of 19 amino acids. From germline, CDR1 is SGHVS and CDR2 FQNEAQ. The CDR3 bases are TGTGCCAGCAGCTTAGGGGGGTTGGGCGGCCTGCTCTCCTGCAATGAGCAGTTCTTC. Translating it yields CASSLGGLGGLLSCNEQFF.

This clone has just one count. The chain recombines TRBV28 with TRBJ2-3; D uncertain. Germline V CDR1 and CDR2: MDHEN, SYDVKM. V gave up 3 bases and J gave up 3 bases, with 16 bases separating them. The CDR3 extends over 16 amino acids. CDR3 DNA: TGTGCCAGCAGTTTTAAGGGTTTTGAGGTGACAGATACGCAGTATTTT. The encoded protein is CASSFKGFEVTDTQYF.

Only a few counts were recorded for this clone. V gene TRBV19 combines with J gene TRBJ1-1; possible D gene TRBD1, 6 bases. Germline CDR1 is LNHDA and CDR2 is SQIVND (reference sequence). The CDR3 loop spans 14 amino acids. The V and J ends lost 5 bases and 8 bases respectively, with 18 bases between them. In DNA, the CDR3 is TGTGCCAGTAGTTTTGGGACACGGGGCACCGAAGCTTTCTTT. The encoded protein is CASSFGTRGTEAFF.

V and J are TRBV7-2 and TRBJ1-3, with a tentative D call TRBD1 (6 bases). Germline-derived CDR1 and CDR2 are SGHTA and FQGNSA. The CDR3 sequence is 19 residues long. Trimming shortened V by 5 bases and J by 0 bases, and 23 bases separated the two germline ends. The CDR3 protein is CASSRPLRGGQDSGNTIYF. CDR3 DNA: TGTGCCAGCAGCCGTCCGCTTAGGGGGGGTCAGGACTCTGGAAACACCATATATTTT. Looking up the rest from reference TRBV7-2 and TRBJ1-3 gives the full variable domain: GAGVSQSPSNKVTEKGKDVELRCDPISGHTALYWYRQSLGQGLEFLIYFQGNSAPDKSGLPSDRFSAERTGGSVSTLTIQRTQQEDSAVYLCASSRPLRGGQDSGNTIYFGEGSWLTVV.

V gene TRBV2 combines with J gene TRBJ1-6; D gene uncertain. The germline gives CDR1 SNHLY, CDR2 FYNNEI. The length of the CDR3 is 15 residues. Trimming pared 6 bases from V and 10 bases from J, leaving 19 bases between. The CDR3 nucleotides are TGTGCCAGCAGAGCCGGAGCGGCCTCTGGGTCACCCCTCCACTTT. It encodes CASRAGAASGSPLHF.

Comment on this clone: Relative to the germline gene, one junction end is altered; a read error may explain this. This sequence joins TRBV7-3 and TRBJ2-6; D is possibly TRBD1 (5 bases). CDR1 is SGHTA and CDR2 is FQGTGA in the germline V gene. The CDR3 covers 16 residues. The CDR3: CASSLTGFSGANVLTF. CDR3 coding DNA: TGTGCCAGCAGCCTAACAGGTTTCTCTGGGGCCAACGTCCTGACTTTC.

The genes are TRBV30 and TRBJ1-5, with TRBD1 matching 9 bases. The germline gives CDR1 GTSNPN, CDR2 SVGIG (reference sequence). The CDR3 runs to 15 residues. Unmatched junction bases numbered 7, after V lost 0 bases and J lost 7 bases. CDR3 nucleotides: TGTGCCTGGAGTGTTGGGACAGGGCTTGGACAGCCCCAGCATTTT. Protein: CAWSVGTGLGQPQHF. The whole variable domain, filled in from reference TRBV30 and TRBJ1-5, reads SQTIHQWPATLVQPVGSPLSLECTVEGTSNPNLYWYRQAAGRGLQLLFYSVGIGQISSEVPQNLSASRPQDRQFILSSKKLLLSDSGFYLCAWSVGTGLGQPQHFGDGTRLSIL.